The 5 T cell receptor beta chains given below trace back to one sample, sequenced in a study of PD-L1 blockade in urothelial cancer (dated by TCRdb to about 2017). To prepare the library, the immunoSEQ multiplex PCR assay was applied. TCRdb retrieved this table from immuneACCESS and kept in-frame rearrangements only. Not all clones are present; in checked studies, unresolved V genes account for under half, and no reason is known for the remainder. The sample has more than 90,000 clones on record, less than 95% of them singletons. The ten largest clones capture around 3.7% of the sample. What this sample's time point label stands for: peripheral blood 6 weeks after treatment start. Specimen: PBMCs, collected around atezolizumab (anti-PD-L1) treatment. The receptor set was obtained from a man aged 55-75 years with urothelial cancer.

The chain recombines TRBV9 with TRBJ2-1; 10 nucleotides align to TRBD1. The length of the CDR3 is 15 residues. The germline CDR1 and CDR2 sequences are SGDLS and YYNGEE. V lost 1 base, J lost 5 bases, and 3 bases stayed unmatched. As DNA, the CDR3 is TGTGCCAGCAGCGTAAGCGGGACAGGGGACAATGAGCAGTTCTTC. Amino acids: CASSVSGTGDNEQFF.

The chain recombines TRBV7-9 with TRBJ2-1, with TRBD2 identical over 8 bases. Losses at the gene ends were 4 bases for V and 0 bases for J; bases not matched to a gene: 8. Germline lookup yields CDR1 SEHNR and CDR2 FQNEAQ (reference sequence). The CDR3 runs 17 residues. CDR3 sequence (DNA): TGTGCCAGCAGCTCCACAGGCGGGGGGATCTCCTACAATGAGCAGTTCTTC. The encoded protein is CASSSTGGGISYNEQFF.

The V and J genes are TRBV7-2 and TRBJ2-1; D is uncertain. V was cut by 2 bases and J by 2 bases, with 16 bases left in between. The CDR3 extends over 17 amino acids. Germline values: CDR1 SGHTA, CDR2 FQGNSA. The CDR3: CASSLTAVQLAYNEQFF. DNA for the CDR3: TGTGCCAGCAGCTTAACCGCCGTACAGTTAGCCTACAATGAGCAGTTCTTC.

The genes are TRBV7-2 and TRBJ2-1, with a possible D match to TRBD1 (5 bases). The CDR3 sequence is 15 residues long. Germline V gene data show CDR1 as SGHTA and CDR2 as FQGNSA. V was pared by 5 bases and J by 3 bases, with 14 bases between. As DNA, the CDR3 is TGTGCCAGCAGCCTCAGGGTGAGAGACTACAATGAGCAGTTCTTC. It specifies CASSLRVRDYNEQFF.

V usage is TRBV28 and J usage is TRBJ2-1, with 7 bases fitting TRBD1. The CDR3 sequence is 16 residues long. Germline V gene lookup returns CDR1 MDHEN and CDR2 SYDVKM. Unmatched junction bases numbered 13, after V lost 6 bases and J lost 5 bases. CDR3 amino acids: CASSGETGRFNNEQFF. The DNA for the CDR3 is TGTGCCAGCAGCGGAGAGACAGGGCGCTTTAACAATGAGCAGTTCTTC. Complete variable domain (other parts from reference TRBV28 and TRBJ2-1): DVKVTQSSRYLVKRTGEKVFLECVQDMDHENMFWYRQDPGLGLRLIYFSYDVKMKEKGDIPEGYSVSREKKERFSLILESASTNQTSMYLCASSGETGRFNNEQFFGPGTRLTVL.